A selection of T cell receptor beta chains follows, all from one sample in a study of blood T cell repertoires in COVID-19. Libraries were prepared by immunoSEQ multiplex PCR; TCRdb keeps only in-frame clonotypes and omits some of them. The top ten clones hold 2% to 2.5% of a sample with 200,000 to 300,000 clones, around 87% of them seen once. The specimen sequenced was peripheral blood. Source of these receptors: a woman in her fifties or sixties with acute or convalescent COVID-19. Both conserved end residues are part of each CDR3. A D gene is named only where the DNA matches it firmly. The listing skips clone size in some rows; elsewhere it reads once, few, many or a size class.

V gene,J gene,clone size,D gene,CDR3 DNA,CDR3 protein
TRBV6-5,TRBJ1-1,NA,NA,TGTGCCAGCAGCCCAGCGGGGGGGGCCACTGAAGCTTTCTTT,CASSPAGGATEAFF
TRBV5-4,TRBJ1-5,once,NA,TGTGCCAGCAGCTTGGGGGGCTCCAATCAGCCCCAGCATTTT,CASSLGGSNQPQHF
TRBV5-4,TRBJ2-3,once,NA,TGTGCCAGCAGCTTGAGCGGTTCCACAGATACGCAGTATTTT,CASSLSGSTDTQYF
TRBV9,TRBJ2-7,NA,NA,TGTGCCAGCAGCGTAGCCCCTAGCGAGGGCGAGCAGTACTTC,CASSVAPSEGEQYF
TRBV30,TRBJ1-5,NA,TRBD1,TGTGCCTGGAGTGTACCTTGGATGGCAGGGGGTCGCCTCGATCAGCCCCAGCATTTT,CAWSVPWMAGGRLDQPQHF
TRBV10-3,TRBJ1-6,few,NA,TGTGCCATCAGGGGGGCCGGACGGGAAAATTCACCCCTCCACTTT,CAIRGAGRENSPLHF
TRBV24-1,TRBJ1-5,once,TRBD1,TGTGCCACCAGTGATTCCGGGACAGGGGATCGTCAGCCCCAGCATTTT,CATSDSGTGDRQPQHF
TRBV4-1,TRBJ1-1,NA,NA,TGCGCCAGCAGCCATGGACAGAACTCCTGGTTT,CASSHGQNSWF
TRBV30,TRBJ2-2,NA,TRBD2,TGTGCCTGGAGTCTTGGGGGGGTTACCGGGGAGCTGTTTTTT,CAWSLGGVTGELFF
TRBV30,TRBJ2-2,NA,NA,TGTGCCTGGACTAGCGAGAGTACGGGTGGCACCGGGGAGCTGTTTTTT,CAWTSESTGGTGELFF
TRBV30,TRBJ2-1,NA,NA,TGTGCCTGGAGCCGCGGGACCTACAATGAGCAGTTCTTC,CAWSRGTYNEQFF
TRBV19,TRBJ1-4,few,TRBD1,TGTGCCAGTAGAGACAGGGGCACTAATGAAAAACTGTTTTTT,CASRDRGTNEKLFF
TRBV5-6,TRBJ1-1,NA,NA,TGTGCCAGCAGCTCCGGGGGGGAGAACACTGAAGCTTTCTTT,CASSSGGENTEAFF
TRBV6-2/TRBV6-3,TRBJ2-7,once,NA,TGTGCCAGCAGTCACAGACAGAAATCCTCCTACGAGCAGTACTTC,CASSHRQKSSYEQYF
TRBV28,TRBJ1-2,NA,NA,TGTGCCAGCAGTGTCCAGGGGAACTATGGCTACACCTTC,CASSVQGNYGYTF
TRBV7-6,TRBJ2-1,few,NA,TGTGCCAGCAGCTTAGAAACAGGCAATGAGCAGTTCTTC,CASSLETGNEQFF
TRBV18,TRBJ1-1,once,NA,TGTGCCAGCTCCCCGCCGGGGGGGGCCGAAGCTTTCTTT,CASSPPGGAEAFF
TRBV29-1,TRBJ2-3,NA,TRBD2,TGCAGCGGCCACTTAGCGGGGACTAGCACAGATACGCAGTATTTT,CSGHLAGTSTDTQYF
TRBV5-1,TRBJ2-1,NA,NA,TGCGCCAGCAGCGGGGGGGCCGGCGGGAGTGAGCAGTTCTTC,CASSGGAGGSEQFF
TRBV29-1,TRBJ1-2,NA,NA,TGCAGCGTTGAAGGGGCCGGGAATTATGGCTACACCTTC,CSVEGAGNYGYTF
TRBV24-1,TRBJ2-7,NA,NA,TGTGCCACCAGCCAGGGCTACGAGCAGTACTTC,CATSQGYEQYF
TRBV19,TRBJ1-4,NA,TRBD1,TGTGCCAGTTGCGCCCGGACAGGAGATGAAAAACTGTTTTTT,CASCARTGDEKLFF
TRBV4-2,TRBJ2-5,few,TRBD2,TGTGCCAGCAGCCCTTTAGCGGGAGGCCCTCCGGCCCAGTACTTC,CASSPLAGGPPAQYF
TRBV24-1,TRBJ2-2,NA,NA,TGTGCCACCAGTGACCCCTCAGACACCTCCCGGACCGGGGAGCTGTTTTTT,CATSDPSDTSRTGELFF
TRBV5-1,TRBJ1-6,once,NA,TGCGCCAGCAGCTTGGAAGGACAGCATAATTCACCCCTCCACTTT,CASSLEGQHNSPLHF
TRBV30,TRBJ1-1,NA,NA,TGTGCCTGGAGTGCCCCCCTCTTGACTGAAGCTTTCTTT,CAWSAPLLTEAFF
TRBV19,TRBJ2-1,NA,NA,TGTGCCAGTAGTATTGGCAGGGGTAATAATGAGCAGTTCTTC,CASSIGRGNNEQFF
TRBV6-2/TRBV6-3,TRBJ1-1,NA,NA,TGTGCCAGCAGTTCTTTTGAGGTCCGCCTGAACACTGAAGCTTTCTTT,CASSSFEVRLNTEAFF
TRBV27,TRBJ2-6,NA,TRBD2,TGTGCCAGCAGTGCCCGGGGACTAGCGGGAGCTGGGGCCAACGTCCTGACTTTC,CASSARGLAGAGANVLTF
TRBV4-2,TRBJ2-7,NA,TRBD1,TGTGCCAGCAGCCATACTCCGGGACAGGGGGCCCACGAGCAGTACTTC,CASSHTPGQGAHEQYF
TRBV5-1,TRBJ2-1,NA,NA,TGCGCCAGCAGCCCCGGGACTCTTAATGAGCAGTTCTTC,CASSPGTLNEQFF
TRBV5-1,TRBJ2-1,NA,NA,TGCGCCAGCAGCTTGGCCGGGTTTCAGGGGGGTGAGCAGTTCTTC,CASSLAGFQGGEQFF
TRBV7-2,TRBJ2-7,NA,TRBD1,TGTGCCAGCAGCCTAACGAGTGGGACAGGGGGCAACGAGCAGTACTTC,CASSLTSGTGGNEQYF
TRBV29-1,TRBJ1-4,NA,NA,TGCAGCGTTGGCGGATCAACTAATGAAAAACTGTTTTTT,CSVGGSTNEKLFF
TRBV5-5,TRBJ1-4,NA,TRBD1,TGTGCCAGCAGCTCCGGGACAGGGGAAGAAAAACTGTTTTTT,CASSSGTGEEKLFF
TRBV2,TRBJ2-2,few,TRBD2,TGTGCCAGCAGTGAAGCGGGACTAGCGGTTAACACCGGGGAGCTGTTTTTT,CASSEAGLAVNTGELFF
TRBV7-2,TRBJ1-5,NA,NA,TGTGCCAGCAGCCTGACAGTTTATAGCAATCAGCCCCAGCATTTT,CASSLTVYSNQPQHF
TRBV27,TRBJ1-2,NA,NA,TGTGCCAGCAGTTTTAATGAGGGTAGCTATGGCTACACCTTC,CASSFNEGSYGYTF
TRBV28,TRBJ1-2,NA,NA,TGTGCCAGCTGCCCTGGGGGCCCAGCTAACTATGGCTACACCTTC,CASCPGGPANYGYTF
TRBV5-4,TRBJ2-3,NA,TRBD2,TGTGCCAGCAGCGGCACCGGGACTAGCGGGACTAGCACAGATACGCAGTATTTT,CASSGTGTSGTSTDTQYF
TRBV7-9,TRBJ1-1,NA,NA,TGTGCCAGCAGCTTAGTAGGGGTGAACACTGAAGCTTTCTTT,CASSLVGVNTEAFF
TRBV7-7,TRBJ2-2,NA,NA,TGTGCTAGCAGCCCCCTGTCCCTGAACACCGGGGAGCTGTTTTTT,CASSPLSLNTGELFF